This T cell receptor beta chain was captured in a study of T-cell reconstitution after alpha-beta-depleted transplantation in children. This clonotype was seen at least ten times. For TCRbeta, the library was prepared with unique molecular identifiers. In TCRdb, the PCR reads were re-called with MiXCR into one record per CDR3 protein. Here the sample spans around 90,000 distinct CDR3 sequences, roughly a sixth being singletons. The CDR3 loop spans 12 amino acids. Trimming left V 1 base short and J 1 base short, with 5 bases between. Per germline, CDR1 DFQATT and CDR2 SNEGSKA (reference sequence). This clonotype was obtained from a male patient between 2 and 15 years old who had a stem cell transplant for acute lymphoblastic leukemia, so the T cells may come from the graft donor. The chain is built from TRBV20-1 and TRBJ2-7; D gene unclear. The input for sequencing was PBMCs, mostly from graft donor cells, taken 180 days after TCRalphabeta/CD19-depleted stem cell transplant. In DNA, the CDR3 is TGCAGTGCTAGAGGGCTGTCCTACGAGCAGTACTTC. Protein sequence: CSARGLSYEQYF.